This TCR beta chain was captured by sequencing in a study of T-cell reconstitution after alpha-beta-depleted transplantation in children. TCRbeta library construction was performed incorporating unique molecular identifiers. A single record per CDR3 protein comes from TCRdb applying MiXCR to the PCR reads. This table holds about 400,000 distinct CDR3 sequences, about an eighth found once. The sequenced sample was PBMCs, obtained from the stem cell graft. The sequence derives from a human donor who donated a stem cell graft to a child with Fanconi anemia.

The CDR3 reads CSVSRTGGAYNEQFF. The CDR3 nucleotides read TGCAGTGTGAGCAGAACGGGGGGGGCTTACAATGAGCAGTTCTTC. V is TRBV20-1 and J is TRBJ2-1, with 8 bases fitting TRBD2. From germline, CDR1 is DFQATT and CDR2 SNEGSKA (reference sequence). The CDR3 sequence is 15 residues long. Trimming took 7 bases from V and 4 from J; bases not matched to a gene: 12.